A selection of T cell receptor beta chains follows, all from one sample in a study of persistence of HIV-infected CD4 T cells. Their antigens remain unidentified. TCRdb's copy holds only in-frame clones and misses some; the assay was immunoSEQ multiplex PCR. This sample yields some 49,000 clones, of which over 80% are seen a single time; 3.3% belongs to the top ten. The material sequenced was CD4+ T cells sorted from PBMCs after roughly 18-hour stimulation, taken from a patient who received antiretroviral therapy. The receptors originated from an adult woman with HIV who was CMV-seropositive. CDR3s include the opening cysteine and the closing phenylalanine or tryptophan. The D gene is left open where the match is weak. Expanded clones are given a class, and other clones once, few, many or no size at all.

NA	TRBJ2-1	NA	TRBV6-5	TGTGCCAGCAATAGCGGAGGGGGTGGTAATGAGCAGTTCTTC	CASNSGGGGNEQFF
NA	TRBJ1-1	few	TRBV30	TGTGCCTGGAGTTCACAGTTGAACACTGAAGCTTTCTTT	CAWSSQLNTEAFF
NA	TRBJ2-2	NA	TRBV3-1/TRBV3-2	TGTGCCAGCAGCCATGGGGAACGGAGCTGGAACACCGGGGAGCTGTTTTTT	CASSHGERSWNTGELFF
TRBD1	TRBJ1-1	NA	TRBV15	TGTGCCACCAGCCCGGACAGGTTCACCACTGAAGCTTTCTTT	CATSPDRFTTEAFF
TRBD1	TRBJ2-1	NA	TRBV27	TGTGCCAGCAGTGAGACAGGGAGCTCCTACAATGAGCAGTTCTTC	CASSETGSSYNEQFF
TRBD1	TRBJ2-1	NA	TRBV19	TGTGCCAGTAGTATCGATTCGGGGACAGGGTCAAATGAGCAGTTCTTC	CASSIDSGTGSNEQFF
TRBD1	TRBJ1-2	NA	TRBV19	TGTGCCTCGGACAGGGGAACCAGCGGGGTAATAGGTGGCTATGGCTACACCTTC	CASDRGTSGVIGGYGYTF
NA	TRBJ1-3	NA	TRBV9	TGTGCCAGCAGCGGGCAGGATAGAAACACCATATATTTT	CASSGQDRNTIYF
NA	TRBJ2-7	NA	TRBV3-1/TRBV3-2	TGTGCCAGCAGCCAAGATCGGGCAGAGAAAAAAGCCTACGAGCAGTACTTC	CASSQDRAEKKAYEQYF
TRBD1	TRBJ2-3	NA	TRBV24-1	TGTGCCACCAGTCCGGGACAGGGGATGATGGATACGCAGTATTTT	CATSPGQGMMDTQYF
TRBD1	TRBJ2-1	NA	TRBV27	TGTGCCAGCAGGGCGCAGGGAACCGGGACAGGAGGTTTAACTTCCTACAATGAGCAGTTCTTC	CASRAQGTGTGGLTSYNEQFF
NA	TRBJ2-1	NA	TRBV23-1	TGCGCCAGCAGTCACCATCCCGGCAATGAGCAGTTCTTC	CASSHHPGNEQFF
TRBD2	TRBJ2-3	NA	TRBV7-2	TGTGCCAGCAGCCCCTCCAGCGGGGGAAGAACTAGCACAGATACGCAGTATTTT	CASSPSSGGRTSTDTQYF
NA	TRBJ1-2	NA	TRBV11-3	TGTGCCAGCAGCTTAGCAGTGTCAGGGGCCGTCGGCTACACCTTC	CASSLAVSGAVGYTF
TRBD1	TRBJ2-2	NA	TRBV2	TGTGCCAGCAGTTACGGACAGGGGGCCACCGGGGAGCTGTTTTTT	CASSYGQGATGELFF
NA	TRBJ1-1	NA	TRBV6-5	TGTGCCAGCACCCCGATTGGCCTGAACACTGAAGCTTTCTTT	CASTPIGLNTEAFF
NA	TRBJ1-2	NA	TRBV18	TGTGCCAGCTCACCCTCCGCTAACTATGGCTACACCTTC	CASSPSANYGYTF
TRBD1	TRBJ1-5	NA	TRBV19	TGTGCCAGTAGTATAGGTGGGACAGGGAGCAATCAGCCCCAGCATTTT	CASSIGGTGSNQPQHF
NA	TRBJ1-1	once	TRBV6-6	TGTGCCAGCAGACTCTCCCAGGGTTGGGACACTGAAGCTTTCTTT	CASRLSQGWDTEAFF
TRBD1	TRBJ1-1	NA	TRBV5-1	TGCGCCAGCAGCTCAAGGCCGGGACAGGGGGCGCGTGGCACTGAAGCTTTCTTT	CASSSRPGQGARGTEAFF
NA	TRBJ2-1	once	TRBV16	TGTGCCAGCAGCCGTACCAGCGATACATCGGATGAGCAGTTCTTC	CASSRTSDTSDEQFF
NA	TRBJ1-3	once	TRBV5-4	TGTGCCAGCAGCTTGGATCGGTTTTATGGAAACACCATATATTTT	CASSLDRFYGNTIYF
NA	TRBJ1-2	NA	TRBV30	TGTGCCTGGAATCAGGGCAGGGGCGGCTACACCTTC	CAWNQGRGGYTF
TRBD2	TRBJ2-1	NA	TRBV15	TGTGCCACCAGCAGATCAACGGGACTAACGTACAATGAGCAGTTCTTC	CATSRSTGLTYNEQFF
TRBD1	TRBJ1-5	NA	TRBV2	TGTGCCAGCAGTCCCTGGACAGGTAGCAATCAGCCCCAGCATTTT	CASSPWTGSNQPQHF
NA	TRBJ1-5	NA	TRBV7-8	TGTGCCAGCAGCTTAGACGTTAGGCAGCCCCAGCATTTT	CASSLDVRQPQHF
TRBD2	TRBJ2-5	NA	TRBV7-7	TGTGCCAGCAGCTTGGACGGGGGGGCGGGAACCCAGTACTTC	CASSLDGGAGTQYF
NA	TRBJ2-7	NA	TRBV19	TGTGCCAGTAGACAGGGTCCGACCTACGAGCAGTACTTC	CASRQGPTYEQYF
NA	TRBJ1-1	NA	TRBV10-1	TGCGCCAGCAGTGCCCGCCTCGGGGGGAATACTGAAGCTTTCTTT	CASSARLGGNTEAFF
NA	TRBJ1-2	NA	TRBV19	TGTGCCAGTAGTCCCGGTGGGGGGCGAGCCACGGGCTACACCTTC	CASSPGGGRATGYTF
TRBD1	TRBJ1-5	NA	TRBV20-1	TGCAGTGCTAGTGAAACCGGACAGGGCGCGCAGCCCCAGCATTTT	CSASETGQGAQPQHF
TRBD1	TRBJ1-5	NA	TRBV9	TGTGCCAGCGGACAGGGAGGAACGCATCAGCCCCAGCATTTT	CASGQGGTHQPQHF
TRBD1	TRBJ2-6	once	TRBV7-9	TGTGCCAGCAGCCGGTCGACAGGGACTGGGGCCAACGTCCTGACTTTC	CASSRSTGTGANVLTF
TRBD1	TRBJ2-5	once	TRBV19	TGTGCCAGTAGTAGGGATCATCAGGGACAGGGGGAGACCCAGTACTTC	CASSRDHQGQGETQYF
NA	TRBJ1-1	NA	TRBV10-3	TGTGCCACCCGGACACCGCCGAACACTGAAGCTTTCTTT	CATRTPPNTEAFF
NA	TRBJ2-7	NA	TRBV29-1	TGCAGCGTTGATGGGGGAGGATCCGAGCAGTACTTC	CSVDGGGSEQYF
TRBD1	TRBJ1-2	NA	TRBV20-1	TGCAGTGCTAGTTGGGACAGGGTGAGGGGCTTCTATGGCTACACCTTC	CSASWDRVRGFYGYTF
NA	TRBJ1-1	NA	TRBV24-1	TGTGCCACCAGTGATGGACAGCGGGCCACTGAAGCTTTCTTT	CATSDGQRATEAFF
NA	TRBJ2-2	NA	TRBV24-1	TGTGCCACCACGGCGGGACTCCCCGGGGAGCTGTTTTTT	CATTAGLPGELFF
NA	TRBJ1-6	NA	TRBV27	TGTGCCAGCAGTTTAGACAGAAATTCACCCCTCCACTTT	CASSLDRNSPLHF
NA	TRBJ1-4	NA	TRBV3-1/TRBV3-2	TGTGCCAGCAGCCAGGGGTGGGATGAAAAACTGTTTTTT	CASSQGWDEKLFF
NA	TRBJ1-3	NA	TRBV5-8	TGTGCCAGCAGCTTGAGGTCAGGTGCTGGAAACACCATATATTTT	CASSLRSGAGNTIYF
NA	TRBJ1-6	NA	TRBV2	TGTGCCAGCAGTGTCGACGGAATTAATTCACCCCTCCACTTT	CASSVDGINSPLHF
NA	TRBJ2-7	NA	TRBV5-1	TGCGCCAGCAGCTTACGGACGGATGCCTACGAGCAGTACTTC	CASSLRTDAYEQYF
NA	TRBJ1-1	NA	TRBV5-4	TGTGCCAGCAGCCAATCATCAATCACTGAAGCTTTCTTT	CASSQSSITEAFF
TRBD2	TRBJ2-5	once	TRBV7-9	TGTGCCAGCAGCGAGGGCCTAGCGGCGGAGACCCAGTACTTC	CASSEGLAAETQYF
TRBD1	TRBJ1-5	NA	TRBV18	TGTGCCAGCTCACAGGGACAGGGTGGTCAGCCCCAGCATTTT	CASSQGQGGQPQHF
TRBD1	TRBJ1-2	once	TRBV4-1	TGCGCCAGCAGCCAGGACGGGACAGGGGATTATGGCTACACCTTC	CASSQDGTGDYGYTF
NA	TRBJ1-6	NA	TRBV6-1	TGTGCCAGCAGTGAATGGGGGGATAATTCACCCCTCCACTTT	CASSEWGDNSPLHF
TRBD2	TRBJ2-1	NA	TRBV6-1	TGTGCCAGCAGTGCAAGGGCGCTTAGCGGGAGGAGGGCCTACAATGAGCAGTTCTTC	CASSARALSGRRAYNEQFF
NA	TRBJ1-1	NA	TRBV11-3	TGTGCCAGCAGCTTAGAGGGACGCTTGAACACTGAAGCTTTCTTT	CASSLEGRLNTEAFF